A single T cell receptor (beta chain) is shown here with its context. Use of 60 Vbeta and 13 Jbeta primers characterized the PCR. Sequencing used immunoSEQ multiplex PCR; TCRdb keeps in-frame clones, though not all of them. The sample lists some 170,000 clones; approximately 84% were seen once. The entry originates in a study of cytomegalovirus exposure and HLA in healthy donors. The sequenced material came from PBMCs. This TCR was sampled from a female donor in good health and CMV-seronegative.

CDR3 sequence reads: CATAGRGYQPQHF. DNA for the CDR3: TGTGCCACGGCAGGAAGGGGTTATCAGCCCCAGCATTTT. The chain employs TRBV6-1 and TRBJ1-5, with a weak D call TRBD1 (5 bases). V was pared by 10 bases and J by 5 bases, with 15 bases between. The CDR3 has 13 amino acids. The germline CDR1 and CDR2 sequences are MNHNS and SASEGT.